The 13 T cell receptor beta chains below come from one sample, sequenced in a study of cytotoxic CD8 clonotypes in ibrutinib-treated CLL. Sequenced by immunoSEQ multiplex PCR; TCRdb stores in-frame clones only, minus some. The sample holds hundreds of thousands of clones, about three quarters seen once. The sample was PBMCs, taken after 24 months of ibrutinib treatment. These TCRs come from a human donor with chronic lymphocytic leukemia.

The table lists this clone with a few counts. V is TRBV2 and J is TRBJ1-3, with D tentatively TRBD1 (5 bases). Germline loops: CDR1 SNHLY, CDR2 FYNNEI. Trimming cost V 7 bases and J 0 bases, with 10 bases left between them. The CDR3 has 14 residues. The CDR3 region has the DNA TGTGCCAGCAAGACAGACCTCTCTGGAAACACCATATATTTT. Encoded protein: CASKTDLSGNTIYF.

The CDR3 bases are TGTGCCAGCAGCTTCGACAGCCACGAGCAGTACTTC. Its protein is CASSFDSHEQYF. The chain joins TRBV7-9 to TRBJ2-5, with D possibly being TRBD1 (5 bases). TRBJ2-7 explains the end of the DNA better; the J call may be wrong. Germline-derived CDR1 and CDR2 are SEHNR and FQNEAQ (reference sequence). CDR3 size: 12 residues.

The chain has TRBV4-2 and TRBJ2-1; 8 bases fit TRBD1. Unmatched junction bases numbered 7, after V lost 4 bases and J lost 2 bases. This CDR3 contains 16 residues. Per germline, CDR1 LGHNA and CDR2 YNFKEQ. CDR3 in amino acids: CASSPTQTGAYNEQFF. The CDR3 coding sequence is TGTGCCAGCAGCCCTACCCAGACAGGGGCCTACAATGAGCAGTTCTTC.

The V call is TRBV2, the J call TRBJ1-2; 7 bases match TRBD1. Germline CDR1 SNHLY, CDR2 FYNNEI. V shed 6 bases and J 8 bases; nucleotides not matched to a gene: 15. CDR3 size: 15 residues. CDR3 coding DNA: TGTGCCAGCAGCAAGACAGGGAGAGGAGTTATCGGCTACACCTTC. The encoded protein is CASSKTGRGVIGYTF. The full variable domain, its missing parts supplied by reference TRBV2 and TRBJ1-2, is EPEVTQTPSHQVTQMGQEVILRCVPISNHLYFYWYRQILGQKVEFLVSFYNNEISEKSEIFDDQFSVERPDGSNFTLKIRSTKLEDSAMYFCASSKTGRGVIGYTFGSGTRLTVV.

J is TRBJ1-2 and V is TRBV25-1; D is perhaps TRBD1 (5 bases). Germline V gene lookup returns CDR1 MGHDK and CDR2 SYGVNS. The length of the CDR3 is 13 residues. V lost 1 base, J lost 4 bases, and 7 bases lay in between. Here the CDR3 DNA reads TGTGCCAGCAGTGAATTTGGGGCCTATGGCTACACCTTC. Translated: CASSEFGAYGYTF.

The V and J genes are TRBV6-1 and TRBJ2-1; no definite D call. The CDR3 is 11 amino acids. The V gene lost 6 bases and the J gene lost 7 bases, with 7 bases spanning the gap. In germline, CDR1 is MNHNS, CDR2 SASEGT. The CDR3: CASRWINEQFF. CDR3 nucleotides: TGTGCCAGCAGATGGATAAATGAGCAGTTCTTC.

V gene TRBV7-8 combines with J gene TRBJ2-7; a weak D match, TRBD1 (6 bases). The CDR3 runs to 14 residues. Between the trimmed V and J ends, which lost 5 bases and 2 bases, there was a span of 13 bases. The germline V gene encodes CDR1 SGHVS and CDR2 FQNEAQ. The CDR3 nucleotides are TGTGCCAGCAGCCATAACAGGGTCGCCTACGAGCAGTACTTC. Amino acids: CASSHNRVAYEQYF.

CDR3 region: CATSTNDATSGSTGELFF. The CDR3 DNA follows: TGTGCCACCAGCACAAATGACGCCACTAGCGGGAGTACCGGGGAGCTGTTTTTT. This chain connects TRBV15 to TRBJ2-2; 11 nucleotides align to TRBD2. This CDR3 spans 18 amino acids. V shed 4 bases, J shed 5 bases, and the junction held 12 bases outside the gene matches. The germline V gene has CDR1 LNHNV and CDR2 YYDKDF (reference sequence). The full variable domain, its missing parts supplied by reference TRBV15 and TRBJ2-2, is DAMVIQNPRYQVTQFGKPVTLSCSQTLNHNVMYWYQQKSSQAPKLLFHYYDKDFNNEADTPDNFQSRRPNTSFCFLDIRSPGLGDTAMYLCATSTNDATSGSTGELFFGEGSRLTVL.

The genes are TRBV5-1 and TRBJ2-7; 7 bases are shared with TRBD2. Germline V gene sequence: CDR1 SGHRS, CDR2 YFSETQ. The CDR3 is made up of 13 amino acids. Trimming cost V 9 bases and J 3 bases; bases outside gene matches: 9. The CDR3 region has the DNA TGCGCCACCGCTCGGGAGGCCCGCTACGAGCAGTACTTC. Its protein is CATAREARYEQYF.

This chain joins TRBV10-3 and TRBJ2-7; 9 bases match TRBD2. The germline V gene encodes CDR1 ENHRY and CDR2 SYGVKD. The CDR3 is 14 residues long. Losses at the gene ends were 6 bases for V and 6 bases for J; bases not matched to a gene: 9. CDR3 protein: CAISVAGEAAEQYF. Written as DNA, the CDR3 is TGTGCCATCAGCGTAGCGGGAGAGGCTGCCGAGCAGTACTTC.

This CDR3 is CAWRNLGETQYF. The CDR3, as DNA: TGTGCCTGGAGAAACCTGGGAGAGACCCAGTACTTC. The rearrangement joins TRBV30 to TRBJ2-5; D gene uncertain. CDR3 length equals 12 residues. Trimming pared 3 bases from V and 4 bases from J, leaving 9 bases between. Germline V gives CDR1 GTSNPN, CDR2 SVGIG (reference sequence). Full variable domain (rest looked up from reference TRBV30 and TRBJ2-5): SQTIHQWPATLVQPVGSPLSLECTVEGTSNPNLYWYRQAAGRGLQLLFYSVGIGQISSEVPQNLSASRPQDRQFILSSKKLLLSDSGFYLCAWRNLGETQYFGPGTRLLVL.

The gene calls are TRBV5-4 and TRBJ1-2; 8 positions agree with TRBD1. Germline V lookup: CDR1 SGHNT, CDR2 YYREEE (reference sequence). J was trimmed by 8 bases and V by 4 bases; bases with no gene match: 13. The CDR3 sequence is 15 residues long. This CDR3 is CASSAHDRGVEGYTF. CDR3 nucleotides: TGTGCCAGCAGCGCCCACGACAGGGGAGTAGAAGGCTACACCTTC. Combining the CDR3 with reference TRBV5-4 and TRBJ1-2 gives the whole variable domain ETGVTQSPTHLIKTRGQQVTLRCSSQSGHNTVSWYQQALGQGPQFIFQYYREEENGRGNFPPRFSGLQFPNYSSELNVNALELDDSALYLCASSAHDRGVEGYTFGSGTRLTVV.

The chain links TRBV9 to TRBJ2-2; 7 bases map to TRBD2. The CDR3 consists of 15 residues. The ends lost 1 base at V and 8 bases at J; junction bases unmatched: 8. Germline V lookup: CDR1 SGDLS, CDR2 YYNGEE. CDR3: CASSVLAGVGGELFF. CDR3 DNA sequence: TGTGCCAGCAGCGTATTGGCGGGAGTAGGTGGGGAGCTGTTTTTT. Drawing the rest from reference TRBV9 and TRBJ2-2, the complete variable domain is DSGVTQTPKHLITATGQRVTLRCSPRSGDLSVYWYQQSLDQGLQFLIQYYNGEERAKGNILERFSAQQFPDLHSELNLSSLELGDSALYFCASSVLAGVGGELFFGEGSRLTVL.